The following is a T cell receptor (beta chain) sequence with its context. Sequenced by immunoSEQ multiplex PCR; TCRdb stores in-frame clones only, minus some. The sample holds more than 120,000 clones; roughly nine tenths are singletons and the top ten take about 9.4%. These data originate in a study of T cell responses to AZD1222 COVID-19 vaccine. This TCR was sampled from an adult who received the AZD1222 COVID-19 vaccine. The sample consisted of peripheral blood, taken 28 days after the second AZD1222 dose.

The DNA of the CDR3 is TGTGCCAGCAGCTTGCAGGGTAGGGTCTCCTACGAGCAGTACTTC. Residues: CASSLQGRVSYEQYF. The chain uses TRBV5-4 and TRBJ2-7; TRBD1 is a possible D gene (5 bases). V was pared by 1 base and J by 0 bases, with 11 bases between. Germline V gene data show CDR1 as SGHNT and CDR2 as YYREEE (reference sequence). The CDR3 extends over 15 amino acids.